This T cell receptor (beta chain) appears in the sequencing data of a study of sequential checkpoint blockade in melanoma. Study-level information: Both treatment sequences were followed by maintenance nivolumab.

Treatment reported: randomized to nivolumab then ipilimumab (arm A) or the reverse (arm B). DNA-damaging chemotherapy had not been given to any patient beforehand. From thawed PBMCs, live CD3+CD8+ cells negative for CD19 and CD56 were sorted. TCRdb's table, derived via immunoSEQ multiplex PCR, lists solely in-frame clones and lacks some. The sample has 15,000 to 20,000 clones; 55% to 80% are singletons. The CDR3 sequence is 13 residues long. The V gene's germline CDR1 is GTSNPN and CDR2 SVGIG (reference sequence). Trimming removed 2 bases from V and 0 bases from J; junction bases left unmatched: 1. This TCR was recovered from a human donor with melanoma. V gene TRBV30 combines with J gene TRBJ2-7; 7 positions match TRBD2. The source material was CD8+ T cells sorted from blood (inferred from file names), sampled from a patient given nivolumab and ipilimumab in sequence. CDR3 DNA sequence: TGTGCCTGGAGTAGCGGGATCTCCTACGAGCAGTACTTC. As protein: CAWSSGISYEQYF.